This entry lists 6 T cell receptor beta chains sequenced from one sample in a study of identifying expanded T cells in peripheral blood. Data came from immunoSEQ multiplex PCR; TCRdb stores just in-frame clones and leaves some out. The sample includes around 130,000 clones, 75% to 90% of them seen just once. Sequencing used blood. Source of these receptors: a person aged 18 to 75 in good health.

This clone was recorded only once. The genes are TRBV18 and TRBJ2-7, with D perhaps matching TRBD1 (6 bases). V shed 1 base and J shed 1 base, with 11 bases lying between them. This CDR3 region has 15 residues. Looked up from germline, CDR1 is KGHSH and CDR2 is LQKENI. The CDR3 loop reads CASSPRTVSSYEQYF. CDR3 nucleotides: TGTGCCAGCTCACCACGGACAGTCTCATCCTACGAGCAGTACTTC. Full variable domain (remainder filled in from reference TRBV18 and TRBJ2-7): NAGVMQNPRHLVRRRGQEARLRCSPMKGHSHVYWYRQLPEEGLKFMVYLQKENIIDESGMPKERFSAEFPKEGPSILRIQQVVRGDSAAYFCASSPRTVSSYEQYFGPGTRLTVT.

The CDR3 here is CASSQENREYGYTF. As DNA, the CDR3 is TGCGCCAGCAGCCAAGAGAACAGGGAGTATGGCTACACCTTC. The chain joins TRBV4-1 to TRBJ1-2; a possible D gene is TRBD1 (6 bases). This CDR3 is 14 amino acids long. Germline V gene sequence: CDR1 MGHRA, CDR2 YSYEKL. The V end was cut by 0 bases, the J end by 5 bases, with 10 bases between.

The chain links TRBV6-6 to TRBJ2-3; D is perhaps TRBD2 (6 bases). Per the germline V gene, CDR1 is MNHNY and CDR2 is SVGAGI (reference sequence). V gave up 9 bases and J gave up 5 bases, with 21 bases separating them. The CDR3 has 15 amino acids. CDR3 amino acids: CASLLDSSGVDTQYF. The CDR3 DNA follows: TGTGCCAGTCTACTTGACAGTTCGGGGGTAGATACGCAGTATTTT.

V and J are TRBV28 and TRBJ2-1; TRBD2 matches at 7 bases. CDR1 and CDR2 from the germline V gene are MDHEN and SYDVKM. J lost 7 bases, V lost 6 bases, and 18 bases had no gene match. The CDR3 is 17 residues long. The CDR3 DNA follows: TGTGCCAGCAGCCGGGTCTATACTAGCGCCACGGGAAATGAGCAGTTCTTC. Translation: CASSRVYTSATGNEQFF.

The chain is built from TRBV9 and TRBJ1-2; 7 bases line up with TRBD1. There are 16 residues in the CDR3. Trimming at V came to 0 bases and at J to 0 bases, leaving 5 bases not matched to a gene. The V gene's germline CDR1 is SGDLS and CDR2 YYNGEE. The CDR3 DNA reads as TGTGCCAGCAGCGTAGGGCAGGGGGTAGCTAACTATGGCTACACCTTC. Translated: CASSVGQGVANYGYTF.

The chain joins TRBV6-6 to TRBJ1-2, with TRBD1 matching 7 bases. Per the germline V gene, CDR1 is MNHNY and CDR2 is SVGAGI (reference sequence). This CDR3 has 16 residues. With V trimmed by 5 bases and J by 4 bases, 13 bases remained unmatched. The CDR3 region is CASSRNPTGEGYGYTF. The DNA for the CDR3 is TGTGCCAGCAGTCGAAACCCAACAGGGGAGGGCTATGGCTACACCTTC.